The text below deals with one TCR beta chain. Its antigen is currently unknown. This entry comes from a study of shared clonotypes between healthy human individuals. There were only Caucasian adults among the donors, and all lived in Nashville, Tennessee. Study results and limitations: A limitation of the genetic and exposure-history diversity represented arose from few donors.

This CDR3 is 12 amino acids long. Trimming left V 3 bases short and J 5 bases short, with 7 bases between. CDR1 is ENHRY and CDR2 is SYGVKD in the germline V gene. Among the unsorted PBMC samples, replicate PCRs used about 310 ng DNA, 25,000 to 35,000 T cell genomes. How the authors handled the data: Owing to the provision of junction-only sequences devoid of quality scores by immunoSEQ, filtering differed. This table comes from immunoSEQ multiplex PCR, and its TCRdb copy is limited to in-frame clones, with some not included. V, J and clone size derive from that table, while D and trimming were established from the DNA sequence. The table records 490,000 or so clones, 79% of them present only once.

The sequence derives from a middle-aged woman in good health. Some clones in this sample may be carry-over from other donors' samples. The sequencing input was PBMCs. The chain combines TRBV10-3 with TRBJ2-5; D ambiguous. CDR3 nucleotides: TGTGCCATCAGTGAAGTAGGGGAGACCCAGTACTTC. Translated: CAISEVGETQYF.